The T cell receptor (beta chain) under discussion was sequenced for a study of shared T cell receptors in the human thymus. Profiled with immunoSEQ multiplex PCR; TCRdb holds only in-frame clones, not every one. This sample yields hundreds of thousands of clones, of which around 78% are seen a single time; 0.013% belongs to the top ten. This CDR3 spans 14 amino acids. Germline loops: CDR1 SGHKS, CDR2 YYEKEE (reference sequence). The V and J ends lost 1 base and 4 bases respectively, with 11 bases between them. Another study also made use of these data, one on human thymus T cells. That report adds: Resections that were taken during corrective heart surgery supplied the thymus tissue.

The chain combines TRBV5-5 with TRBJ1-2, with D maybe TRBD1 (6 bases). The sequence came from a boy in the first two years of life with a congenital heart defect. Sequencing was carried out using thymocytes. The CDR3 loop is CASSLTGLGYGYTF. For the CDR3, the DNA is TGTGCCAGCAGCTTGACAGGGCTAGGCTATGGCTACACCTTC.